This T cell receptor beta chain derives from a study of blood T cell repertoires in COVID-19. Study as a whole: T cells, B-cell-depleted T cells, or PBMCs provided the cDNA or gDNA that served as material.

The CDR3 has 15 residues. Trimming cost V 3 bases and J 0 bases, with 15 bases left between them. The V gene's germline CDR1 is DFQATT and CDR2 SNEGSKA (reference sequence). Original handling: From reference gene primer amplification, estimates of nucleated cell counts were derived. Only in-frame clones appear in the TCRdb table, and some are missing; sequencing was by immunoSEQ multiplex PCR. V and J calls and clone size are those listed in that table; D and trimming were worked out from the DNA. The sample has 75,000 to 100,000 clones, 81% seen once; the top ten hold about 10%. The TCR was taken from an elderly woman with acute or convalescent COVID-19. V gene TRBV20-1 combines with J gene TRBJ2-7; possibly TRBD1 for D (5 bases). Specimen: peripheral blood. CDR3 coding DNA: TGCAGTGCTAGTACTGGACACCGCCGCTCCTACGAGCAGTACTTC. It encodes CSASTGHRRSYEQYF.